These 27 T cell receptor beta chains were all obtained from the same sample, sequenced in a study of CD8 T cells in ankylosing spondylitis. TCRdb ran MiXCR on the 5' RACE reads and lists one entry per CDR3 protein. The data contain about 160,000 distinct CDR3 sequences, around 8.9% of them singletons. The sequencing sample was made of blood, either unsorted or a sorted T cell fraction (not recorded which). The receptors shown here come from a female donor with ankylosing spondylitis or in good health (not recorded which).

This clonotype turned up a few times. The chain recombines TRBV12-3 or TRBV12-4 with TRBJ1-1, with 9 bases identical to TRBD1. Losses at the gene ends were 7 bases for V and 2 bases for J; bases not matched to a gene: 5. The CDR3 spans 14 residues. Here the CDR3 reads CASNPDRGNTEAFF. The CDR3 bases are TGTGCCAGCAACCCGGACAGGGGCAACACTGAAGCTTTCTTT.

This clonotype was counted at least ten times. V usage is TRBV12-3 or TRBV12-4 and J usage is TRBJ2-5; D gene uncertain. This CDR3 contains 13 residues. Trimming took 3 bases from V and 2 from J, leaving 7 bases between them. The CDR3 coding sequence is TGTGCCAGCAGTTTCGAGTCGCAAGAGACCCAGTACTTC. Translation: CASSFESQETQYF.

This clonotype has only a few counts. The chain joins TRBV6-1 to TRBJ2-3, with D perhaps matching TRBD1 (5 bases). The germline V and J ends were trimmed by 2 bases and 0 bases, with 12 bases remaining between them. The CDR3 loop spans 16 amino acids. The germline V gene encodes CDR1 MNHNS and CDR2 SASEGT. The CDR3: CASSETWTTSTDTQYF. The DNA of the CDR3 is TGTGCCAGCAGTGAAACTTGGACAACTAGCACAGATACGCAGTATTTT.

This clonotype was observed many times. This chain links TRBV7-2 with TRBJ1-3; D not certain. Germline CDR1 SGHTA, CDR2 FQGNSA. The CDR3 sequence is 14 residues long. V dropped 5 bases and J dropped 2 bases, with 10 bases sitting between them. CDR3: CASSLGVTGNTIYF. Written as DNA, the CDR3 is TGTGCCAGCAGCCTCGGGGTAACTGGAAACACCATATATTTT.

The chain carries TRBV20-1 and TRBJ1-2, with TRBD1 as a possible D gene (5 bases). The V end lost 3 bases, the J end lost 4 bases, and 12 bases lay between the germline ends. The CDR3 runs to 13 residues. Germline V gene data show CDR1 as DFQATT and CDR2 as SNEGSKA (reference sequence). CDR3 residues: CSARGGEGYGYTF. The CDR3 DNA is TGCAGTGCTAGGGGGGGAGAAGGCTATGGCTACACCTTC.

In this sample, this clonotype turned up many times. The chain is built from TRBV28 and TRBJ1-5; D not resolved. Germline V gene sequence: CDR1 MDHEN, CDR2 SYDVKM. This CDR3 region has 14 residues. V was cut by 5 bases and J by 0 bases, with 8 bases left in between. CDR3 sequence: CASSHLYSNQPQHF. The CDR3 coding sequence is TGTGCCAGCAGTCACCTCTATAGCAATCAGCCCCAGCATTTT.

This clonotype occurred many times. V is TRBV15 and J is TRBJ1-2; D gene uncertain. The CDR3 length is 14 residues. Germline V gene sequence: CDR1 LNHNV, CDR2 YYDKDF (reference sequence). V gave up 1 base and J gave up 8 bases, with 14 bases separating them. CDR3 protein: CATSRVANPTGYTF. CDR3 nucleotide sequence: TGTGCCACCAGCAGAGTAGCCAACCCGACCGGCTACACCTTC.

This clonotype was seen many times. The chain joins TRBV12-3 or TRBV12-4 to TRBJ2-7; 9 bases match TRBD2. The length of the CDR3 is 14 residues. The junction had 1 base not matched to a gene; V was cut back by 1 base and J by 3 bases. The CDR3 DNA follows: TGTGCCAGCAGTTTAGAGACTAGCGGCTACGAGCAGTACTTC. It codes for CASSLETSGYEQYF.

The CDR3 reads CASSQDLGGDTEAFF. The CDR3 DNA is TGCGCCAGCAGCCAAGATCTGGGGGGGGACACTGAAGCTTTCTTT. The chain combines TRBV4-3 with TRBJ1-1, with D perhaps TRBD1 (5 bases). The CDR3 has 15 residues. Germline V CDR1 and CDR2: LGHNA, YSLEER. V lost 0 bases, J lost 3 bases, and 11 bases lay in between.

This clonotype has ten or more counts. The V gene is TRBV27, the J gene TRBJ2-7, with D tentatively TRBD1 (5 bases). This CDR3 has 13 residues. The V end lost 4 bases, the J end lost 7 bases, and 14 bases lay between the germline ends. Germline loops: CDR1 MNHEY, CDR2 SMNVEV (reference sequence). Here the CDR3 reads CASSSTAVGEQYF. The CDR3 DNA follows: TGTGCCAGCAGTTCGACAGCCGTTGGGGAGCAGTACTTC.

This clonotype was observed a handful of times. The chain has TRBV24-1 and TRBJ2-2; no clear D gene. CDR3 size: 13 residues. Germline V gene data show CDR1 as KGHDR and CDR2 as SFDVKD. The V and J ends lost 4 bases and 4 bases respectively, with 6 bases between them. The CDR3: CATSEVVTGELFF. CDR3 coding DNA: TGTGCCACCAGTGAAGTTGTCACCGGGGAGCTGTTTTTT.

The sample holds a few counts of this clonotype. This sequence joins TRBV25-1 and TRBJ1-6, with D perhaps TRBD1 (6 bases). This CDR3 is 17 amino acids long. Germline V gene data show CDR1 as MGHDK and CDR2 as SYGVNS. Trimming shortened V by 1 base and J by 9 bases, and 19 bases separated the two germline ends. The CDR3 DNA is TGTGCCAGCAGTGAATTTTTCGGTGGGCAGGGGACTTCACCCCTCCACTTT. This gives the protein CASSEFFGGQGTSPLHF. Combining the CDR3 with reference TRBV25-1 and TRBJ1-6 gives the whole variable domain EADIYQTPRYLVIGTGKKITLECSQTMGHDKMYWYQQDPGMELHLIHYSYGVNSTEKGDLSSESTVSRIRTEHFPLTLESARPSHTSQYLCASSEFFGGQGTSPLHFGNGTRLTVT.

This clonotype was recorded at least ten times. CDR3 bases: TGTGCCAGCAGCTTGGGGGGCCCAGATACGCAGTATTTT. This translates into CASSLGGPDTQYF. This chain links TRBV5-5 with TRBJ2-3; TRBD1 might be the D (5 bases). The V gene lost 0 bases and the J gene lost 4 bases, with 6 bases spanning the gap. This CDR3 has 13 amino acids. Per germline, CDR1 SGHKS and CDR2 YYEKEE (reference sequence).

The chain recombines TRBV7-9 with TRBJ1-4; TRBD1 matches 7 bases. Per the germline V gene, CDR1 is SEHNR and CDR2 is FQNEAQ (reference sequence). The CDR3 is made up of 17 amino acids. The junction had 16 bases not matched to a gene; V was cut back by 4 bases and J by 8 bases. Here the CDR3 reads CASSSDWQGVSREKLFF. In nucleotides, the CDR3 is TGTGCCAGCAGCTCAGACTGGCAGGGGGTGTCTAGGGAAAAACTGTTTTTT.

CDR3 in amino acids: CASSHLPDGDTLSSGRYPTDTQYF. DNA of the CDR3: TGCGCCAGCAGCCATCTCCCTGATGGAGACACCTTGAGTAGCGGGAGATATCCCACAGATACGCAGTATTTT. J is TRBJ2-3 and V is TRBV4-1; 9 bases line up with TRBD2. CDR1 and CDR2 (germline): MGHRA, YSYEKL. The J segment lost 2 bases and the V segment lost 3 bases, leaving 30 bases of the junction unmatched. This CDR3 comprises 24 residues.

Only a few counts were recorded for this clonotype. The rearrangement joins TRBV3-1 to TRBJ2-1; 11 bases map to TRBD1. This CDR3 comprises 16 residues. Trimming took 4 bases from V and 7 from J; bases not matched to a gene: 9. Per germline, CDR1 LGHDT and CDR2 YNNKEL (reference sequence). CDR3 region: CASSRAPGTGGNEQFF. The CDR3, as DNA: TGTGCCAGCAGCCGGGCCCCCGGGACAGGGGGGAATGAGCAGTTCTTC.

This chain uses TRBV25-1 with TRBJ2-1; TRBD2 agrees at 9 bases. The germline V gene encodes CDR1 MGHDK and CDR2 SYGVNS. V lost 5 bases, J lost 5 bases, and 4 bases stayed unmatched. This CDR3 is 14 amino acids long. CDR3: CASSTGLANNEQFF. The CDR3, as DNA: TGTGCCAGCAGTACGGGACTAGCCAACAATGAGCAGTTCTTC.

This clonotype was detected ten times or more. The chain employs TRBV12-3 or TRBV12-4 and TRBJ1-5, with TRBD1 as a possible D gene (5 bases). V was shortened by 3 bases and J by 6 bases, with 9 bases between the two germline ends. This CDR3 comprises 13 residues. CDR3 amino acids: CASSLGGTQPQHF. In DNA form, the CDR3 reads TGTGCCAGCAGTTTGGGAGGGACTCAGCCCCAGCATTTT.

This rearrangement joins TRBV9 to TRBJ2-1; D is possibly TRBD1 or TRBD2 (6 bases each). The CDR3 sequence is 13 residues long. The V gene's germline CDR1 is SGDLS and CDR2 YYNGEE. Trimming cost V 2 bases and J 8 bases, with 11 bases left between them. The CDR3 loop reads CASSVGGPDEQFF. In nucleotides, the CDR3 is TGTGCCAGCAGCGTTGGGGGGCCGGATGAGCAGTTCTTC.

This clonotype has more than one count but fewer than ten. The J gene is TRBJ2-5, the V gene TRBV7-9; 7 bases match TRBD1. V was pared by 1 base and J by 3 bases, with 5 bases of the junction left unmatched. The CDR3 is made up of 15 amino acids. Germline V gene sequence: CDR1 SEHNR, CDR2 FQNEAQ (reference sequence). CDR3 DNA sequence: TGTGCCAGCAGCTTAGGCAGGGGGTTAGAAGAGACCCAGTACTTC. Protein sequence: CASSLGRGLEETQYF.

The chain carries TRBV5-5 and TRBJ2-5; no clear D. The CDR3 is made up of 15 amino acids. Trimming cost V 0 bases and J 5 bases, with 14 bases left between them. CDR1 SGHKS and CDR2 YYEKEE come from the germline V gene (reference sequence). CDR3 loop: CASSLATALVETQYF. CDR3 nucleotide sequence: TGTGCCAGCAGCTTGGCCACAGCGCTGGTCGAGACCCAGTACTTC. The variable domain in full, with the rest retrieved from reference TRBV5-5 and TRBJ2-5, is DAGVTQSPTHLIKTRGQQVTLRCSPISGHKSVSWYQQVLGQGPQFIFQYYEKEERGRGNFPDRFSARQFPNYSSELNVNALLLGDSALYLCASSLATALVETQYFGPGTRLLVL.

There are a few counts of this clonotype. This sequence joins TRBV9 and TRBJ2-1, with 9 bases identical to TRBD2. The ends lost 1 base at V and 10 bases at J; junction bases unmatched: 9. There are 15 residues in the CDR3. The germline V gene has CDR1 SGDLS and CDR2 YYNGEE. The CDR3 protein is CASSVSSGRPGEQFF. The CDR3 DNA is TGTGCCAGCAGCGTATCCAGCGGGAGGCCAGGGGAGCAGTTCTTC. The full variable domain, its missing parts supplied by reference TRBV9 and TRBJ2-1, is DSGVTQTPKHLITATGQRVTLRCSPRSGDLSVYWYQQSLDQGLQFLIQYYNGEERAKGNILERFSAQQFPDLHSELNLSSLELGDSALYFCASSVSSGRPGEQFFGPGTRLTVL.

This clonotype showed up just a few times. The chain is built from TRBV20-1 and TRBJ2-7; possibly TRBD1 or TRBD2 for D (6 bases each). The CDR3 spans 12 residues. V gave up 1 base and J gave up 6 bases, with 10 bases separating them. Germline V CDR1 and CDR2: DFQATT, SNEGSKA (reference sequence). The DNA for the CDR3 is TGCAGTGCTAGAGGTTGGGGGGCCGAGCAGTACTTC. As protein: CSARGWGAEQYF.

There are a few counts of this clonotype. CDR3: CASSQDSQGNTEAFF. The CDR3 nucleotides read TGCGCCAGCAGCCAAGATAGTCAGGGAAACACTGAAGCTTTCTTT. This chain joins TRBV4-1 and TRBJ1-1, with D tentatively TRBD1 (5 bases). Germline V lookup: CDR1 MGHRA, CDR2 YSYEKL. V lost 0 bases and J 2 bases, leaving 10 bases between the germline ends. The CDR3 is 15 residues long.

This clonotype turned up a few times. For the CDR3, the DNA is TGTGCCAGCAGCCAGGAGGACACGCACTTGGAGACCCAGTACTTC. It is translated as CASSQEDTHLETQYF. The V call is TRBV3-1, the J call TRBJ2-5; D might be TRBD1 or TRBD2, each matching 5 bases. This CDR3 spans 15 amino acids. The V gene's germline CDR1 is LGHDT and CDR2 YNNKEL (reference sequence). V lost 3 bases and J 5 bases, leaving 16 bases between the germline ends.

This clonotype showed up many times. The gene calls are TRBV5-1 and TRBJ2-3; 7 bases line up with TRBD1. Looked up from germline, CDR1 is SGHRS and CDR2 is YFSETQ. The CDR3 has 14 residues. V shed 4 bases, J shed 5 bases, and the junction held 7 bases outside the gene matches. The CDR3 loop is CASSLVTGEDTQYF. The CDR3 DNA sequence: TGCGCCAGCAGCCTCGTCACAGGGGAAGATACGCAGTATTTT.

The chain links TRBV4-3 to TRBJ2-6; TRBD1 agrees at 9 bases. CDR1 is LGHNA and CDR2 is YSLEER in the germline V gene. After removal of 0 bases from V and 1 base from J, the junction contained 4 bases not matched to a gene. The CDR3 is made up of 18 amino acids. The CDR3 loop reads CASSQEGDRASGANVLTF. The CDR3, as DNA: TGCGCCAGCAGCCAAGAGGGGGACAGGGCTTCTGGGGCCAACGTCCTGACTTTC.